Listed here are 10 T cell receptor beta chains from one sample, sequenced in a study of cytomegalovirus exposure and HLA in healthy donors. PCR employed 60 Vbeta and 13 Jbeta primers. Data came from immunoSEQ multiplex PCR; TCRdb stores just in-frame clones and leaves some out. The sample includes approximately 150,000 clones, about 63% of them seen just once. Specimen: PBMCs. These receptors originate from a woman in her forties in good health and CMV-seropositive.

The chain links TRBV6-6 to TRBJ1-2, with 12 bases fitting TRBD1. The junction had 10 bases not matched to a gene; V was cut back by 7 bases and J by 4 bases. The CDR3 covers 16 residues. Germline lookup yields CDR1 MNHNY and CDR2 SVGAGI (reference sequence). The CDR3 is CASTSGTGGYGYGYTF. The CDR3 DNA is TGTGCCAGCACCAGCGGGACAGGGGGCTATGGCTATGGCTACACCTTC.

V and J are TRBV7-2 and TRBJ1-5; 8 nucleotides agree with TRBD1. V trimming: 3 bases; J trimming: 7 bases; junction bases outside the gene matches: 8. Germline loops: CDR1 SGHTA, CDR2 FQGNSA. The CDR3 sequence is 15 residues long. CDR3 sequence reads: CASSFQGAQGQPQHF. The DNA of the CDR3 is TGTGCCAGCAGCTTTCAGGGGGCGCAGGGACAGCCCCAGCATTTT. The full variable domain, completed using reference TRBV7-2 and TRBJ1-5, is GAGVSQSPSNKVTEKGKDVELRCDPISGHTALYWYRQSLGQGLEFLIYFQGNSAPDKSGLPSDRFSAERTGGSVSTLTIQRTQQEDSAVYLCASSFQGAQGQPQHFGDGTRLSIL.

The chain combines TRBV5-1 with TRBJ2-5; 7 bases map to TRBD1. The DNA matches TRBJ2-7 better at its end, which makes the J call doubtful. Germline CDR1 SGHRS, CDR2 YFSETQ. The CDR3 is 15 amino acids. The CDR3 here is CASSPRQGKSYEQYF. In nucleotides, the CDR3 is TGCGCCAGCAGCCCTCGACAGGGAAAGTCCTACGAGCAGTACTTC.

The chain combines TRBV7-2 with TRBJ2-5; 11 nucleotides match TRBD1. V lost 3 bases, J lost 5 bases, and 2 bases stayed unmatched. Germline CDR1 SGHTA, CDR2 FQGNSA. The CDR3 is made up of 14 amino acids. The CDR3: CASSLDRGHETQYF. DNA for the CDR3: TGTGCCAGCAGCTTGGACAGGGGGCACGAGACCCAGTACTTC. The full variable domain, rest sourced from reference TRBV7-2 and TRBJ2-5, is GAGVSQSPSNKVTEKGKDVELRCDPISGHTALYWYRQSLGQGLEFLIYFQGNSAPDKSGLPSDRFSAERTGGSVSTLTIQRTQQEDSAVYLCASSLDRGHETQYFGPGTRLLVL.

The V gene is TRBV5-4, the J gene TRBJ2-4, with D possibly TRBD2 on 5 matching bases. The V end lost 2 bases, the J end lost 3 bases, and 15 bases lay between the germline ends. Germline V CDR1 and CDR2: SGHNT, YYREEE (reference sequence). The CDR3 runs to 16 residues. The CDR3: CASSFNGDLGKNIQYF. CDR3 sequence (DNA): TGTGCCAGCAGCTTTAACGGGGATTTAGGCAAAAACATTCAGTACTTC.

The chain joins TRBV5-1 to TRBJ1-1; TRBD1 is a possible D gene (6 bases). The CDR3 runs to 16 residues. Germline CDR1 reads SGHRS; CDR2 reads YFSETQ. Trimming cost V 4 bases and J 2 bases, with 18 bases left between them. CDR3: CASSADVGGPNTEAFF. CDR3 nucleotide sequence: TGCGCCAGCAGCGCGGACGTTGGGGGCCCCAACACTGAAGCTTTCTTT.

The chain uses TRBV5-1 and TRBJ2-5, with 8 positions matching TRBD1. The junction had 7 bases not matched to a gene; V was cut back by 2 bases and J by 4 bases. Germline-derived CDR1 and CDR2 are SGHRS and YFSETQ. The CDR3 spans 15 residues. Written as DNA, the CDR3 is TGCGCCAGCAGCTTACAGGGACAGGCGGGAGAGACCCAGTACTTC. It specifies CASSLQGQAGETQYF.

The CDR3 DNA reads as TGTGCCAGTTCGACTAGCGGGGGGTCTAAAAATGAGCAGTTCTTC. Protein: CASSTSGGSKNEQFF. The chain uses TRBV25-1 and TRBJ2-1, with 13 nucleotides matching TRBD2. The J segment lost 7 bases and the V segment lost 9 bases, leaving 9 bases of the junction unmatched. The V gene's germline CDR1 is MGHDK and CDR2 SYGVNS. CDR3 length equals 15 residues.

This clone was counted many times. This chain joins TRBV5-4 and TRBJ1-3; 9 bases align to TRBD1. Germline CDR1 SGHNT, CDR2 YYREEE (reference sequence). The CDR3 contains 14 residues. V lost 4 bases to trimming and J lost 7 bases; unmatched junction nucleotides: 6. CDR3 loop: CASSPDRGVNTIYF. The CDR3 DNA reads TGTGCCAGCAGCCCGGACAGGGGAGTCAACACCATATATTTT.

This rearrangement joins TRBV7-9 to TRBJ2-1; the match to TRBD2 covers 12 bases. Germline V CDR1 and CDR2: SEHNR, FQNEAQ (reference sequence). With 5 bases clipped from V and 8 bases from J, the junction kept 13 bases outside the gene matches. The CDR3 runs 17 residues. CDR3 residues: CASSPKTGLAGNHEQFF. CDR3 in DNA: TGTGCCAGCAGCCCAAAGACCGGACTAGCGGGAAACCATGAGCAGTTCTTC.